This TCR beta chain was obtained from a study of blood T cell repertoires in COVID-19. CDR1 is MNHEY, CDR2 SVGAGI, per germline. V was pared by 5 bases and J by 4 bases, with 4 bases of the junction left unmatched. The length of the CDR3 is 13 residues. Profiled with immunoSEQ multiplex PCR; TCRdb holds only in-frame clones, not every one. This sample carries about 80,000 clones, roughly 88% of them seen once, and the ten largest clones take about 4.8%. The clonotype comes from a woman older than 75 with acute or convalescent COVID-19. Source material: peripheral blood. The chain uses TRBV6-5 and TRBJ1-2; 7 bases line up with TRBD1. CDR3 sequence: CASSRQGSYGYTF. The DNA of the CDR3 is TGTGCCAGCAGTAGACAGGGTAGCTATGGCTACACCTTC.